These T cell receptor beta chains were read from a single sample in a study of shared clonotypes between healthy human individuals. The method was immunoSEQ multiplex PCR; TCRdb's version includes in-frame clones alone and lacks a portion of them. Among 2 million or so clones listed, about 95% were seen once. The specimen was naive CD8+ T cells sorted from blood. These receptors all come from a man between 18 and 29 years old in good health. The CDR3 runs from the conserved cysteine through the conserved F or W. Fields, in order: V gene, J gene, clone size, D gene, CDR3 DNA, CDR3 protein. D genes are given only for firm matches. A row's size may be missing; if present it is once, few, many or a size class.

>TRBV9|TRBJ2-1|.|TRBD2
TGTGCCAGCAGTTCTCCTCTAGCGGGAGTTAGGAATGAGCAGTTCTTC
CASSSPLAGVRNEQFF
>TRBV9|TRBJ1-1|few|.
TGTGCCAGCAGCGTAGGAGGTCACACTGAAGCTTTCTTT
CASSVGGHTEAFF
>TRBV5-1|TRBJ1-1|.|TRBD1
TGCGCCAGCAGGGGACAGGGGTTAATCACTGAAGCTTTCTTT
CASRGQGLITEAFF
>TRBV6-5|TRBJ2-7|.|.
TGTGCCAGCATGACGGGAGCCTACGAGCAGTACTTC
CASMTGAYEQYF
>TRBV4-3|TRBJ2-7|.|TRBD2
TGCGCCAGCAGCCAAGATAGCGGGATTTCCTACGAGCAGTACTTC
CASSQDSGISYEQYF
>TRBV27|TRBJ1-2|.|TRBD1
TGTGCCAGCAGTTATACAGGGGGCGCGAGCGGCTACACCTTC
CASSYTGGASGYTF
>TRBV25-1|TRBJ2-7|.|.
TGTGCCAGCAGTGAAGGGAGGGGGCCCTCTCGGGAGCAGTACTTC
CASSEGRGPSREQYF
>TRBV6-6|TRBJ2-2|once|TRBD1
TGTGCCAGCAGAACCGGGACAGGAGAATGGGGCGGGGAGCTGTTTTTT
CASRTGTGEWGGELFF
>TRBV7-9|TRBJ2-2|.|.
TGTGCCAGCAGCCTCAGGGGCGTCGGGGAGCTGTTTTTT
CASSLRGVGELFF
>TRBV9|TRBJ2-1|.|.
TGTGCCAGCAGCGGGAGCGGGCTGTCACCCTACAATGAGCAGTTCTTC
CASSGSGLSPYNEQFF
>TRBV5-1|TRBJ2-7|.|TRBD1
TGCGCCAGCAGCTTGGCCTTCGGGACAGGGCATTACGAGCAGTACTTC
CASSLAFGTGHYEQYF
>TRBV20-1|TRBJ1-1|.|.
TGCAGTGCTCTACAGGGCGTGGGAGCTTTCTTT
CSALQGVGAFF
>TRBV7-9|TRBJ2-3|.|TRBD2
TGTGCCAGCAGCCCACCTAGCGGGAGTGCACACGGGGCAGATACGCAGTATTTT
CASSPPSGSAHGADTQYF
>TRBV5-1|TRBJ2-1|.|.
TGCGCCAGCAGCTTGGGACAGCCCTCCTACAATGAGCAGTTCTTC
CASSLGQPSYNEQFF
>TRBV5-6|TRBJ2-7|.|TRBD1
TGTGCCAGCAGCTTAGGGGGACAGGGGGCTGGCGAGCAGTACTTC
CASSLGGQGAGEQYF
>TRBV19|TRBJ2-1|.|TRBD2
TGTGCCAGTAGTATAGGCCCCGGGGGGGGAGAGTTCTTC
CASSIGPGGGEFF
>TRBV10-3|TRBJ2-3|.|.
TGTGCCATCAGTGGCGGGAGCACAGATACGCAGTATTTT
CAISGGSTDTQYF
>TRBV6-6|TRBJ2-7|.|.
TGTGCCAGCAGCCCATACTCCTACGAGCAGTACTTC
CASSPYSYEQYF
>TRBV30|TRBJ1-2|.|.
TGTGCCTGGAGTCACGGGATAGGCTACACCTTC
CAWSHGIGYTF
>TRBV5-1|TRBJ1-6|.|TRBD1
TGCGCCAGCAGCGAGGACAGGGTGGAAGCACCCCTCCACTTT
CASSEDRVEAPLHF
>TRBV7-8|TRBJ1-5|.|.
TGTGCCAGCAGCTTACTTCCATTGGGGGCTGGTCAGCCCCAGCATTTT
CASSLLPLGAGQPQHF
>TRBV14|TRBJ1-2|.|TRBD1
TGTGCCAGCAGCCGGACAGGGGCCTATGGCTACACCTTC
CASSRTGAYGYTF
>TRBV7-9|TRBJ2-7|.|TRBD2
TGTGCCAGCAGCTATGGAGCGGGAGTCCCCTACGAGCAGTACTTC
CASSYGAGVPYEQYF
>TRBV4-1|TRBJ2-7|.|TRBD1
TGCGCCAGCAGCCAAGTAATCGGGACAGGGGCCTACGAGCAGTACTTC
CASSQVIGTGAYEQYF
>TRBV4-1|TRBJ2-1|.|TRBD2
TGCGCCAGCAGCCAAGCAATAGCGGGGGGTATTGAGCAGTTCTTC
CASSQAIAGGIEQFF
>TRBV2|TRBJ2-5|.|.
TGTGCCAGCAGTGAAATTAGTGAGACCCAGTACTTC
CASSEISETQYF
>TRBV7-2|TRBJ2-7|.|TRBD2
TGTGCCAGCAGCAGACTAGCGGGAGGCACCTACGAGCAGTACTTC
CASSRLAGGTYEQYF
>TRBV11-2|TRBJ2-5|.|TRBD2
TGTGCCAGCAGTATACAAGGGGCGGGAGCAGGAGAGACCCAGTACTTC
CASSIQGAGAGETQYF
>TRBV27|TRBJ2-2|.|.
TGTGCCAGCAAGGAGACAGGTGGAACCGGGGAGCTGTTTTTT
CASKETGGTGELFF
>TRBV28|TRBJ2-7|.|TRBD1
TGTGCCACCGTGGGACAGGGGGCCTACGAGCAGTACTTC
CATVGQGAYEQYF
>TRBV5-6|TRBJ2-1|once|.
TGTGCCAGCAGCTTGGGAAATAGCATCTATGAGCAGTTCTTC
CASSLGNSIYEQFF
>TRBV6-5|TRBJ2-5|.|.
TGTGCCAGCAGTTACAACAGCCAAGAGACCCAGTACTTC
CASSYNSQETQYF
>TRBV4-3|TRBJ1-2|.|.
TGCGCCAGCAGCCAAGATTGGAGTCCGGGGGGCTATGGCTACACCTTC
CASSQDWSPGGYGYTF
>TRBV11-2|TRBJ2-7|.|.
TGTGCCAGCAGCGGCCAGCATTCCTACGAGCAGTACTTC
CASSGQHSYEQYF
>TRBV9|TRBJ2-3|once|.
TGTGCCAGCAGCCCGGCCCCTCGCCCGTTGGATACGCAGTATTTT
CASSPAPRPLDTQYF
>TRBV2|TRBJ2-7|few|TRBD2
TGTGCCAGCAGTAGCGGGAGCGTGTACGAGCAGTACTTC
CASSSGSVYEQYF
>TRBV14|TRBJ2-1|.|TRBD2
TGTGCCAGCAGCCAATCCCCGACTAGCTACTCTAGGAATGAGCAGTTCTTC
CASSQSPTSYSRNEQFF
>TRBV7-2|TRBJ1-1|.|.
TGTGCCAGCAGATGGGGGACCACTGAAGCTTTCTTT
CASRWGTTEAFF
>TRBV6-1|TRBJ2-7|once|TRBD2
TGTGCCAGCAGTGAATGGACTAGCGGGAACGAGCAGTACTTC
CASSEWTSGNEQYF
>TRBV30|TRBJ2-5|.|TRBD2
TGTGCCTGGAGTGTCTCCACGGGGGGGCAAGAGACCCAGTACTTC
CAWSVSTGGQETQYF
>TRBV4-1|TRBJ2-3|.|.
TGCGCCAGCAGCCAGGTGGGGGCAGGAACGCAGTATTTT
CASSQVGAGTQYF
>TRBV10-2|TRBJ2-7|.|.
TGCGCCAGCAGTGAGGATAGGGGGGAGCAGTACTTC
CASSEDRGEQYF
>TRBV4-3|TRBJ2-7|.|TRBD1
TGCGCCAGCAGCCAAACTACCGGGACAGGTTATTACGAGCAGTACTTC
CASSQTTGTGYYEQYF
>TRBV5-8|TRBJ1-2|.|TRBD1
TGTGCCAGCAGTTCATTCGGGACAGGGGTATATGGCTACACCTTC
CASSSFGTGVYGYTF
>TRBV10-2|TRBJ2-1|.|.
TGCGCCAGCAGCTTCGGGGGCGGCGTGGGGGAGCAGTTCTTC
CASSFGGGVGEQFF
>TRBV27|TRBJ1-5|.|.
TGTGCCAGCAGTTTAAATCGACAGTATAGCAATCAGCCCCAGCATTTT
CASSLNRQYSNQPQHF
>TRBV7-8|TRBJ1-1|.|.
TGTGCCAGCAGCTTAGGGGGTCTGAACACTGAAGCTTTCTTT
CASSLGGLNTEAFF
>TRBV9|TRBJ2-3|few|.
TGTGCCAGCAGCGAGGACACAGATACGCAGTATTTT
CASSEDTDTQYF
>TRBV19|TRBJ2-7|.|.
TGTGCCAGTAGTCCCGGAATCTCCTACGAGCAGTACTTC
CASSPGISYEQYF
>TRBV7-9|TRBJ2-2|once|TRBD1
TGTGCCAGCAGCGCCACGACAGGGCCTGCGAACACCGGGGAGCTGTTTTTT
CASSATTGPANTGELFF
>TRBV6-5|TRBJ2-3|.|.
TGTGCCAGCAGTAGACGCTACACAGATGCGCAGTATTTT
CASSRRYTDAQYF
>TRBV28|TRBJ1-6|.|.
TGTGCCAGCAGTTTAAACAGCCTCTATAATTCACCCCTCCACTTT
CASSLNSLYNSPLHF
>TRBV10-2|TRBJ2-2|.|.
TGCGCCAGCAGTCTTGGGTCGAACACCGGGGAGCTGTTTTTT
CASSLGSNTGELFF
>TRBV29-1|TRBJ1-5|.|.
TGCAGCGTCTCTACGACAGATTTCAATCAGCCCCAGCATTTT
CSVSTTDFNQPQHF
>TRBV5-1|TRBJ2-3|.|TRBD2
TGCGCCAGCAGCTCTATAGCGGGGGGCGGCCCCGGCACAGATACGCAGTATTTT
CASSSIAGGGPGTDTQYF
>TRBV7-9|TRBJ2-7|few|.
TGTGCCAGCAGCTCCACCTACGAGCAGTACTTC
CASSSTYEQYF
>TRBV27|TRBJ2-7|.|.
TGTGCCAGCAGTTTATCCCCAGAGGGAGCCCAGCAGTACTTC
CASSLSPEGAQQYF
>TRBV4-3|TRBJ1-2|.|.
TGCGCCAGCAGCCAATTGGAAGGGGCTAACTATGGCTACACCTTC
CASSQLEGANYGYTF
>TRBV7-6|TRBJ2-1|.|TRBD2
TGTGCCAGCAGCTCCACCGGGACTAGCGGGGGTTACAATGAGCAGTTCTTC
CASSSTGTSGGYNEQFF
>TRBV9|TRBJ2-5|once|.
TGTGCCAGCAGCGCCTCATGGGAGACCCAGTACTTC
CASSASWETQYF